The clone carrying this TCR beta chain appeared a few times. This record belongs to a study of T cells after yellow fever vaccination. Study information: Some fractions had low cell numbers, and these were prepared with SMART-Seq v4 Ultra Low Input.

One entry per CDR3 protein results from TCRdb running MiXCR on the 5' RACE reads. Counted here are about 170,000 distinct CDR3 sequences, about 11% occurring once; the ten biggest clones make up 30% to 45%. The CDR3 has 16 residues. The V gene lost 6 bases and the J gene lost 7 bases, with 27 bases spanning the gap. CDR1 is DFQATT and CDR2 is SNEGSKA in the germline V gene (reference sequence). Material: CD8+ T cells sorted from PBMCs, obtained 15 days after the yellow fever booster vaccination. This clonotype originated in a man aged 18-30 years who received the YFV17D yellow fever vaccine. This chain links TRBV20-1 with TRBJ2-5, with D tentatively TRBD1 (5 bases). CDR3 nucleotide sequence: TGCAGTGCGCTGGCCGACAGCCGATCAGGTTCGGGGACCCAGTACTTC. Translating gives CSALADSRSGSGTQYF.